This T cell receptor (beta chain) comes out of a study of cytomegalovirus exposure and HLA in healthy donors. General study points: The authors confirmed in vitro that a few CMV-associated chains were specific for CMV antigens. According to a subsequent analysis, TCR clusters identified in the first cohort showed a tendency to co-occur across the 120 or so validation repertoires. Among TCR beta chains, those listed as cytomegalovirus-associated numbered fewer than 200. Most TCR sequences proved rare, with some public TCRs found in many donors.

To note about this clone: Its matching antigen is unknown.

CDR1 and CDR2 from the germline V gene are SNHLY and FYNNEI. Germline trimming cut 4 bases from V and 6 bases from J; bases unmatched to any gene: 9. This CDR3 contains 16 residues. Here immunoSEQ multiplex PCR was the method, and the copy in TCRdb shows in-frame clones only, minus some. The sample lists 130,000 to 150,000 clones; 85% to 90% were seen once. The material sequenced was PBMCs. The chain uses TRBV2 and TRBJ2-1, with 10 bases fitting TRBD2. The source of this sequence is a woman younger than 35 in good health and CMV-seropositive. The CDR3 DNA sequence: TGTGCCAGCAGTGGACAAACTAGCGGGGCTTTCAATGAGCAGTTCTTC. It yields the protein CASSGQTSGAFNEQFF. The entire variable domain, with the rest obtained from reference TRBV2 and TRBJ2-1, is as follows: EPEVTQTPSHQVTQMGQEVILRCVPISNHLYFYWYRQILGQKVEFLVSFYNNEISEKSEIFDDQFSVERPDGSNFTLKIRSTKLEDSAMYFCASSGQTSGAFNEQFFGPGTRLTVL.